This entry is about one T cell receptor (beta chain). Original analysis: For nucleated cells, counts were estimated from reference gene primer amplification. Generated by immunoSEQ multiplex PCR, the TCRdb table keeps only in-frame clones and is missing some. The V and J calls and the clone size are those of that table, but D and trimming were determined from the DNA. The sample contains roughly 190,000 clones, roughly 76% of which appear only once. This record comes from a study of blood T cell repertoires in COVID-19. About the research overall: Whether acute or convalescent, the COVID-19 samples came from the United States, Italy and Spain. Sources were T cells, B-cell-depleted T cells, or PBMCs; the material itself was cDNA or gDNA.

The ends were cut back, 2 bases at V and 0 bases at J, with 16 bases in the middle. Per germline, CDR1 SGHTA and CDR2 FQGTGA. CDR3 length equals 18 residues. The chain employs TRBV7-3 and TRBJ1-4, with D uncertain. Specimen: peripheral blood. This clonotype originated in a woman aged 45-59 years with active or convalescent COVID-19. The CDR3 here is CASSLRAGGPATNEKLFF. The DNA for the CDR3 is TGTGCCAGCAGCTTACGAGCTGGAGGGCCGGCAACTAATGAAAAACTGTTTTTT. The variable domain in full, with the rest retrieved from reference TRBV7-3 and TRBJ1-4, is GAGVSQTPSNKVTEKGKYVELRCDPISGHTALYWYRQSLGQGPEFLIYFQGTGAADDSGLPNDRFFAVRPEGSVSTLKIQRTERGDSAVYLCASSLRAGGPATNEKLFFGSGTQLSVL.